This passage covers 7 T cell receptor beta chains from one sample sequenced in a study of blood T cell repertoires in COVID-19. Generated by immunoSEQ multiplex PCR, the TCRdb table keeps only in-frame clones and is missing some. The top ten clones hold approximately 3.7% of a sample with roughly 260,000 clones, roughly 90% of them seen once. Sequenced input: peripheral blood. The receptor source for this set is a man aged 55 to 70 who had recovered from COVID-19.

This clone appeared once. V is TRBV18 and J is TRBJ1-1; 7 bases align to TRBD1. Germline loops: CDR1 KGHSH, CDR2 LQKENI. Trimming took 3 bases from V and 5 from J; bases not matched to a gene: 18. The CDR3 is 18 residues long. This chain's CDR3 is CASSPRGRDSLISTEAFF. In nucleotides, the CDR3 is TGTGCCAGCTCACCTCGTGGAAGGGACAGTCTTATTAGTACTGAAGCTTTCTTT. The full variable domain, in which reference TRBV18 and TRBJ1-1 provide the parts outside the CDR3, is NAGVMQNPRHLVRRRGQEARLRCSPMKGHSHVYWYRQLPEEGLKFMVYLQKENIIDESGMPKERFSAEFPKEGPSILRIQQVVRGDSAAYFCASSPRGRDSLISTEAFFGQGTRLTVV.

The chain joins TRBV7-2 to TRBJ1-1; D unresolved. Looked up from germline, CDR1 is SGHTA and CDR2 is FQGNSA. V lost 5 bases, J lost 6 bases, and 16 bases lay in between. The CDR3 covers 14 residues. The CDR3 DNA reads TGTGCCAGCAGCCAACCTACCGGGTTCCCTGAAGCTTTCTTT. Residues: CASSQPTGFPEAFF.

This CDR3 is CASSGTTSGNTGELFF. The CDR3 bases are TGTGCCAGCAGTGGCACGACTAGCGGGAACACCGGGGAGCTGTTTTTT. This chain joins TRBV6-6 and TRBJ2-2; 9 positions match TRBD2. The CDR3 consists of 16 residues. Trimming cost V 5 bases and J 1 base; bases outside gene matches: 5. Germline V gives CDR1 MNHNY, CDR2 SVGAGI (reference sequence).

The chain couples TRBV6-2 or TRBV6-3 to TRBJ2-3; 8 nucleotides align to TRBD1. The CDR3 spans 14 residues. Germline values: CDR1 MNHEY, CDR2 SVGEGT. After removal of 5 bases from V and 5 bases from J, the junction contained 6 bases not matched to a gene. CDR3 nucleotides: TGTGCCAGCAGTGCGACAGGGGAAGTAGATACGCAGTATTTT. It yields the protein CASSATGEVDTQYF.

The J gene is TRBJ1-5, the V gene TRBV18; tentative D call: TRBD1 (6 bases). This CDR3 has 16 amino acids. V lost 3 bases and J lost 3, with 15 bases in between. Germline CDR1 is KGHSH and CDR2 is LQKENI. The CDR3 here is CASSPIRDNYNQPQHF. In DNA form, the CDR3 reads TGTGCCAGCTCACCGATCCGGGACAACTACAATCAGCCCCAGCATTTT.

The rearrangement links TRBV5-1 to TRBJ2-7; D might be TRBD1 (5 bases). The V and J ends lost 2 bases and 5 bases respectively, with 14 bases between them. The germline gives CDR1 SGHRS, CDR2 YFSETQ. This CDR3 is 14 amino acids long. CDR3 DNA: TGCGCCAGCAGCTTCTTTATCCAGGGCAACGAGCAGTACTTC. Protein: CASSFFIQGNEQYF.

The genes are TRBV5-1 and TRBJ2-1; 8 nucleotides agree with TRBD1. CDR1 SGHRS and CDR2 YFSETQ come from the germline V gene. The trim removed 1 base at V and 6 bases at J, leaving 6 bases unmatched. The CDR3 sequence is 15 residues long. CDR3 nucleotides: TGCGCCAGCAGCTTGCCGACAGGGGCGGGCAATGAGCAGTTCTTC. It specifies CASSLPTGAGNEQFF. The full variable domain, with the rest looked up from reference TRBV5-1 and TRBJ2-1, is KAGVTQTPRYLIKTRGQQVTLSCSPISGHRSVSWYQQTPGQGLQFLFEYFSETQRNKGNFPGRFSGRQFSNSRSEMNVSTLELGDSALYLCASSLPTGAGNEQFFGPGTRLTVL.